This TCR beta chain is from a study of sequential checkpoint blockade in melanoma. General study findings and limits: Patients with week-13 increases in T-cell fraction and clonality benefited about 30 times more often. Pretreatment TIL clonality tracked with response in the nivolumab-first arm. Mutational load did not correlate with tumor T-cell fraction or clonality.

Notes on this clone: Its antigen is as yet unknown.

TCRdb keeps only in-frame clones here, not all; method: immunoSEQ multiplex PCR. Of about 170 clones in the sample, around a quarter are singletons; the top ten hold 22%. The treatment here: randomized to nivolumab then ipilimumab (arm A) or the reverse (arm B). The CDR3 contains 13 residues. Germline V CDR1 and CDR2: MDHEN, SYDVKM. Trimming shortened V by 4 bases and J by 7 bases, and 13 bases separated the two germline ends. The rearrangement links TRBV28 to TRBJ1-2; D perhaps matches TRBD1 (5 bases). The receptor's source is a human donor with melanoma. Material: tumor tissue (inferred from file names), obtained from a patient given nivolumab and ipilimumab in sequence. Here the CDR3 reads CASSSFWGVGYTF. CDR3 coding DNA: TGTGCCAGCAGTTCCTTTTGGGGGGTTGGCTACACCTTC.